Shown below are 4 T cell receptor beta chains from a single sample sequenced in a study of blood T cell repertoires in COVID-19. The table came from immunoSEQ multiplex PCR; TCRdb's copy has only in-frame clones and leaves some out. The data show 250,000 to 350,000 clones, with approximately 90% seen just once and less than 3% held by the top ten. The material sequenced was peripheral blood. The receptors come from a woman younger than 45 with active or convalescent COVID-19.

V and J are TRBV5-4 and TRBJ1-3; D remains ambiguous. The CDR3 runs 15 residues. CDR1 is SGHNT, CDR2 YYREEE, per germline (reference sequence). Trimming took 2 bases from V and 4 from J, leaving 13 bases between them. This CDR3 reads CASSFGESGGNTIYF. The CDR3 DNA reads TGTGCCAGCAGCTTTGGGGAATCGGGAGGAAACACCATATATTTT.

The V call is TRBV5-5, the J call TRBJ1-4; 11 bases line up with TRBD1. From germline, CDR1 is SGHKS and CDR2 YYEKEE (reference sequence). Trimming at V came to 4 bases and at J to 5 bases, leaving 10 bases not matched to a gene. The CDR3 has 17 residues. As DNA, the CDR3 is TGTGCCAGCAGCGTCGGACAGGGGGCCGGCCGCAATGAAAAACTGTTTTTT. Translation: CASSVGQGAGRNEKLFF.

The chain uses TRBV30 and TRBJ2-1, with TRBD1 matching 9 bases. Germline V gene sequence: CDR1 GTSNPN, CDR2 SVGIG (reference sequence). V lost 4 bases to trimming and J lost 3 bases; unmatched junction nucleotides: 4. The CDR3 spans 14 residues. CDR3 DNA sequence: TGTGCCTGGACGACAGGGGGGCTCTACAATGAGCAGTTCTTC. Translation gives CAWTTGGLYNEQFF.

CDR3 residues: CASSSPGQGPYGYTF. Written as DNA, the CDR3 is TGTGCCAGCAGTTCCCCGGGACAGGGGCCGTATGGCTACACCTTC. The chain recombines TRBV6-2 or TRBV6-3 with TRBJ1-2; 10 positions match TRBD1. CDR1 is MNHEY and CDR2 is SVGEGT in the germline V gene. Trimming removed 4 bases from V and 5 bases from J; junction bases left unmatched: 7. The CDR3 covers 15 residues.